This T cell receptor (beta chain) was sequenced for a study of blood T cells in healthy people across ages. General study results and limits: Percentage of naive T cells showed a strong correlation with TCR beta diversity.

The sample, 9 to 10 milliliters of peripheral blood, was drawn from each donor. A remark on this clonotype: Its specificity is unknown.

Germline V gene sequence: CDR1 SGHTA, CDR2 FQGNSA. The V end was cut by 3 bases, the J end by 9 bases, with 9 bases between. The CDR3 has 13 amino acids. A J-beta primer mix and a sample-barcoded 5' primer were used in a second PCR of roughly 6 to 12 cycles. The yield of each sample was at least 3 million CDR3-containing paired-end reads. TCRdb re-called the 5' RACE reads through MiXCR, storing one row per CDR3 protein. The sample lists 1,300,000 or so distinct CDR3 sequences; roughly 60% were seen once. Sequencing input: blood. The J gene is TRBJ2-6, the V gene TRBV7-2, with D perhaps matching TRBD1 (6 bases). The receptor was isolated from a man aged 18 to 30 in good health. This CDR3 reads CASSFARGNVLTF. As DNA, the CDR3 is TGTGCCAGCAGCTTCGCCAGGGGCAACGTCCTGACTTTC.